This T cell receptor beta chain comes out of a study of graft-versus-host responses after intestinal transplantation. Looking at the study overall: Anti-thymocyte globulin induction was given to all recipients, followed by tacrolimus and steroids for around three years. Whole-study results and caveats: Circulating GvH clone levels at their peak were associated with HvG declines (early post-transplant). Detection of GvH clones occurred in recipient marrow, and some had their first appearance in ileum or blood.

This clone was detected only once. Its antigen is not known. Clones were sequenced by immunoSEQ multiplex PCR, and TCRdb holds only the in-frame ones, with some missing. This table has just over 20,000 clones, 75% to 90% appearing once. This TCR was recovered from a human patient who received an intestinal transplant, so some T cells may come from the graft donor. The sequencing used PBMCs, collected approximately 65 days after intestinal transplantation.

CDR3: CASSSQGAGYTF. The DNA of the CDR3 is TGTGCCAGCAGCTCACAGGGGGCCGGCTACACCTTC. The V call is TRBV5-6, the J call TRBJ1-2; 9 nucleotides align to TRBD1. The CDR3 extends over 12 amino acids. The trim removed 3 bases at V and 8 bases at J, leaving 2 bases unmatched. CDR1 SGHDT and CDR2 YYEEEE come from the germline V gene.